Listed below are T cell receptor beta chains from one sample, sequenced in a study of blood T cell repertoires in COVID-19. TCRdb keeps only in-frame clones here, not all; method: immunoSEQ multiplex PCR. The table lists some 97,000 clones, about 80% of them singletons. The sequenced sample was peripheral blood. These receptors originate from an older woman with acute or convalescent COVID-19. The CDR3 runs from the conserved cysteine through the conserved F or W. The D gene is left open where the match is weak. The listing skips clone size in some rows; elsewhere it reads once, few, many or a size class.

d_call: TRBD1; j_call: TRBJ2-3; clone_size: -; v_call: TRBV5-5; cdr3_nt: TGTGCCAGCAGCCCGGGGACAGGGTTTGCAGATACGCAGTATTTT; cdr3_aa: CASSPGTGFADTQYF
d_call: TRBD2; j_call: TRBJ2-1; clone_size: once; v_call: TRBV28; cdr3_nt: TGTGCCAGCAGTTCCAGGACTAGCGGGGGAAATGAGCAGTTCTTC; cdr3_aa: CASSSRTSGGNEQFF
d_call: -; j_call: TRBJ2-2; clone_size: -; v_call: TRBV18; cdr3_nt: TGTGCCAGCTCACCTAGGGACATAGCCACCGGGGAGCTGTTTTTT; cdr3_aa: CASSPRDIATGELFF
d_call: TRBD1; j_call: TRBJ1-5; clone_size: once; v_call: TRBV13; cdr3_nt: TGTGCCAGCAGCTTGGGACAGTTCAATCAGCCCCAGCATTTT; cdr3_aa: CASSLGQFNQPQHF
d_call: -; j_call: TRBJ1-6; clone_size: -; v_call: TRBV27; cdr3_nt: TGTGCCAGCAGTTTTACCAACACCGCCTATAATTCACCCCTCCACTTT; cdr3_aa: CASSFTNTAYNSPLHF
d_call: TRBD2; j_call: TRBJ2-5; clone_size: -; v_call: TRBV10-3; cdr3_nt: TGTGCCATCAGCGCCGGACTAGCGGGGGGGCTAGGAGAGACCCAGTACTTC; cdr3_aa: CAISAGLAGGLGETQYF
d_call: TRBD2; j_call: TRBJ2-3; clone_size: -; v_call: TRBV7-2; cdr3_nt: TGTGCCAGCAGCCGCCGGCCCCCTAGCGGGGGGGCCTTCAGAGATACGCAGTATTTT; cdr3_aa: CASSRRPPSGGAFRDTQYF
d_call: TRBD1; j_call: TRBJ1-4; clone_size: -; v_call: TRBV9; cdr3_nt: TGTGCCAGCAGCGTCGCCGGGACAGGTGAAAAACTGTTTTTT; cdr3_aa: CASSVAGTGEKLFF
d_call: TRBD1; j_call: TRBJ1-1; clone_size: -; v_call: TRBV9; cdr3_nt: TGTGCCAGCAGCCAGACAGGGGCCCGTGAAGCTTTCTTT; cdr3_aa: CASSQTGAREAFF
d_call: -; j_call: TRBJ1-3; clone_size: -; v_call: TRBV7-2; cdr3_nt: TGTGCCAGCAGCTTAGCTCGTCCGTCCTCTGGAAACACCATATATTTT; cdr3_aa: CASSLARPSSGNTIYF
d_call: TRBD2; j_call: TRBJ2-5; clone_size: few; v_call: TRBV4-2; cdr3_nt: TGTGCCAGCAGCCCTACCTTGACCCGGGACTATCAAGAGACCCAGTACTTC; cdr3_aa: CASSPTLTRDYQETQYF
d_call: -; j_call: TRBJ1-2; clone_size: -; v_call: TRBV28; cdr3_nt: TGTGCCAGCAGTCCGTATCGGAGGGGATTCGGCTACACCTTC; cdr3_aa: CASSPYRRGFGYTF
d_call: TRBD1; j_call: TRBJ1-4; clone_size: -; v_call: TRBV5-6; cdr3_nt: TGTGCCAGCAGCAAGACAGGGAGTAATGAAAAACTGTTTTTT; cdr3_aa: CASSKTGSNEKLFF
d_call: -; j_call: TRBJ2-2; clone_size: -; v_call: TRBV10-3; cdr3_nt: TGTGCCATCAGTGAGTCTCCCAGGGCGGTGGGGGCCGACACCGGGGAGCTGTTTTTT; cdr3_aa: CAISESPRAVGADTGELFF
d_call: -; j_call: TRBJ1-2; clone_size: -; v_call: TRBV4-1; cdr3_nt: TGCGCCAGCAGCCAAGAGCCAGGGGATCACTATGGCTACACCTTC; cdr3_aa: CASSQEPGDHYGYTF
d_call: TRBD1; j_call: TRBJ2-5; clone_size: once; v_call: TRBV28; cdr3_nt: TGTGCCAGCAGTCGCCGGACAGGGGGCGCGGAGACCCAGTACTTC; cdr3_aa: CASSRRTGGAETQYF
d_call: TRBD1; j_call: TRBJ1-2; clone_size: -; v_call: TRBV7-2; cdr3_nt: TGTGCCAGCAGCCTTACTGGGACCGACAGGGGATATGGCTACACCTTC; cdr3_aa: CASSLTGTDRGYGYTF
d_call: -; j_call: TRBJ2-5; clone_size: -; v_call: TRBV6-5; cdr3_nt: TGTGCCAGTCGCCAGGGGCAGGAGGAGACCCAGTACTTC; cdr3_aa: CASRQGQEETQYF
d_call: -; j_call: TRBJ1-2; clone_size: -; v_call: TRBV6-1; cdr3_nt: TGTGCCAGCAGTGAAGCAAGAAGCAACTATGGCTACACCTTC; cdr3_aa: CASSEARSNYGYTF
d_call: -; j_call: TRBJ1-5; clone_size: -; v_call: TRBV15; cdr3_nt: TGTGCCACCAGTCCCAGGGCGATGGGCAATCAGCCCCAGCATTTT; cdr3_aa: CATSPRAMGNQPQHF
d_call: TRBD1; j_call: TRBJ2-1; clone_size: -; v_call: TRBV5-8; cdr3_nt: TGTGCCAGCAGCTGGGACAGGGTCGGTGGGTCCTACAATGAGCAGTTCTTC; cdr3_aa: CASSWDRVGGSYNEQFF
d_call: TRBD1; j_call: TRBJ1-6; clone_size: -; v_call: TRBV13; cdr3_nt: TGTGCCAGCAGCAATACCGGGACAGGGGTCTATAATTCACCCCTCCACTTT; cdr3_aa: CASSNTGTGVYNSPLHF
d_call: -; j_call: TRBJ1-1; clone_size: few; v_call: TRBV4-1; cdr3_nt: TGCGCCAGCCGTCGGTCCACTGAAGCTTTCTTT; cdr3_aa: CASRRSTEAFF
d_call: TRBD2; j_call: TRBJ2-2; clone_size: -; v_call: TRBV30; cdr3_nt: TGTGCCTGGAGTGTACGGGGAGGGTGGGACACCGGGGAGCTGTTTTTT; cdr3_aa: CAWSVRGGWDTGELFF
d_call: -; j_call: TRBJ1-1; clone_size: many; v_call: TRBV30; cdr3_nt: TGTGCCTGGAGTACAGGGTACGGGATAGCTTTCTTT; cdr3_aa: CAWSTGYGIAFF
d_call: TRBD2; j_call: TRBJ2-5; clone_size: -; v_call: TRBV11-2; cdr3_nt: TGTGCCAGCACCCGTGGGAGCGGGGGGCTTTCCCCCTCGGAGACCCAGTACTTC; cdr3_aa: CASTRGSGGLSPSETQYF
d_call: -; j_call: TRBJ1-2; clone_size: -; v_call: TRBV5-1; cdr3_nt: TGCGCCAGCAGCCCACAATCCGGACTGGAAGCCTATGGCTACACCTTC; cdr3_aa: CASSPQSGLEAYGYTF
d_call: -; j_call: TRBJ1-5; clone_size: -; v_call: TRBV7-8; cdr3_nt: TGTGCCAGCAGCACCCGGTCGGGGGGAGATCAGCCCCAGCATTTT; cdr3_aa: CASSTRSGGDQPQHF
d_call: TRBD1; j_call: TRBJ2-1; clone_size: -; v_call: TRBV19; cdr3_nt: TGTGCCAGTAGTCGGGGGGACAGGGACTATAGGGATCAGTTCTTC; cdr3_aa: CASSRGDRDYRDQFF
d_call: -; j_call: TRBJ2-2; clone_size: -; v_call: TRBV7-7; cdr3_nt: TGTGCCAGCAGCTTAGGAGGCCGACCTTCTACCGGGGAGCTGTTTTTT; cdr3_aa: CASSLGGRPSTGELFF
d_call: -; j_call: TRBJ1-5; clone_size: -; v_call: TRBV19; cdr3_nt: TGTGCCAGTAGTACCCGGGAGCTCAATCAGCCCCAGCATTTT; cdr3_aa: CASSTRELNQPQHF
d_call: TRBD1; j_call: TRBJ1-1; clone_size: -; v_call: TRBV2; cdr3_nt: TGTGCCAGCAGCGTCTACAGGGGGGGTAGCACTGAAGCTTTCTTT; cdr3_aa: CASSVYRGGSTEAFF
d_call: -; j_call: TRBJ2-7; clone_size: -; v_call: TRBV5-5; cdr3_nt: TGTGCCAGCAGCCTCGACTGGTACGCGGCAAACGAGCAGTACTTC; cdr3_aa: CASSLDWYAANEQYF
d_call: -; j_call: TRBJ1-3; clone_size: -; v_call: TRBV3-1/TRBV3-2; cdr3_nt: TGTGCCAGCAGCCAGTCAGGGGCTGGAAACACCATATATTTT; cdr3_aa: CASSQSGAGNTIYF
d_call: TRBD1; j_call: TRBJ1-4; clone_size: -; v_call: TRBV28; cdr3_nt: TGTGCCAGCAGTTTCAGGGGGGTAAAGGAAAAACTGTTTTTT; cdr3_aa: CASSFRGVKEKLFF
d_call: TRBD1; j_call: TRBJ1-2; clone_size: few; v_call: TRBV6-4; cdr3_nt: TGTGCCAGCAGTGACTCCGCGGGACAGGGGTCGGGTGGCTACACCTTC; cdr3_aa: CASSDSAGQGSGGYTF
d_call: -; j_call: TRBJ1-4; clone_size: -; v_call: TRBV9; cdr3_nt: TGTGCCAGCAGCGTAGGGGCAGGGTCTAATGAAAAACTGTTTTTT; cdr3_aa: CASSVGAGSNEKLFF
d_call: -; j_call: TRBJ1-2; clone_size: -; v_call: TRBV9; cdr3_nt: TGTGCCAGCAGCGTAGAGGCCGGGATAGGCTACACCTTC; cdr3_aa: CASSVEAGIGYTF
d_call: TRBD1; j_call: TRBJ1-2; clone_size: once; v_call: TRBV6-5; cdr3_nt: TGTGCCAGCAGTTTCCTAGGGGGCCTCTATGGCTACACCTTC; cdr3_aa: CASSFLGGLYGYTF
d_call: TRBD1; j_call: TRBJ2-1; clone_size: -; v_call: TRBV19; cdr3_nt: TGTGCCAGTAGTACCCGGGACAGGGATGAGCAGTTCTTC; cdr3_aa: CASSTRDRDEQFF
d_call: TRBD1; j_call: TRBJ2-5; clone_size: -; v_call: TRBV19; cdr3_nt: TGTGCCAGTAGTACCGGGACAGGGATGGCCCAAGAGACCCAGTACTTC; cdr3_aa: CASSTGTGMAQETQYF
d_call: -; j_call: TRBJ2-3; clone_size: -; v_call: TRBV7-3; cdr3_nt: TGTGCCAGCAGCCGACAAAGGGGAGATACGCAGTATTTT; cdr3_aa: CASSRQRGDTQYF
d_call: TRBD1; j_call: TRBJ1-4; clone_size: -; v_call: TRBV7-2; cdr3_nt: TGTGCCAGCAGCAGAGAGGGGGCGACTAATGAAAAACTGTTTTTT; cdr3_aa: CASSREGATNEKLFF